This TCR beta chain comes out of a study of T-cell reconstitution after alpha-beta-depleted transplantation in children. The study's findings and limits: Approximately two months post-transplant, alpha-beta T cells reportedly originated from several hundred expanded graft clones. Most T-cell counts and diversity one year after the transplant came from T cells that were newly produced. High day-60 TCRbeta diversity in some patients came from surviving recipient T cells and thymic progenitors.

V shed 3 bases and J 4 bases; nucleotides not matched to a gene: 5. There are 14 residues in the CDR3. Germline V CDR1 and CDR2: MNHEY, SMNVEV (reference sequence). This clonotype was recorded many times. Its antigen is unknown. Unique molecular identifiers tagged the TCRbeta library. Each CDR3 protein gets one entry after TCRdb re-called the PCR reads with MiXCR. This table has 150,000 to 250,000 distinct CDR3 sequences, roughly 6.3% appearing once. The source material was PBMCs, sampled before TCRalphabeta/CD19-depleted stem cell transplant. The genes are TRBV27 and TRBJ2-5, with 7 bases that match TRBD2. This clonotype was obtained from a girl under three years old with combined immunodeficiency, due to receive a stem cell transplant. DNA for the CDR3: TGTGCCAGCAGTTTCCGAGGGGAGGGAGAGACCCAGTACTTC. Translated, it gives CASSFRGEGETQYF.